This T cell receptor (beta chain) was captured in a study of cytomegalovirus exposure and HLA in healthy donors. Study outcomes and limitations: DRB1 had the most TCR associations and HLA-C the fewest, a later analysis found, with rates varying by HLA locus. A later analysis reported that several of the most significant clusters appeared to be linked to common viral pathogens, among them Epstein-Barr virus.

This CDR3 region has 19 residues. CDR1 is SGHRS and CDR2 is YFSETQ in the germline V gene. The trim removed 4 bases at V and 3 bases at J, leaving 16 bases unmatched. The PCR had 60 Vbeta and 13 Jbeta primers. TCRdb keeps only in-frame clones here, not all; method: immunoSEQ multiplex PCR. The sample records approximately 190,000 clones, around four fifths being singletons. As concerns this clone: Antigen specificity is unknown.

The receptor was isolated from a middle-aged man in good health and CMV-seropositive. The sample consisted of PBMCs. This rearrangement joins TRBV5-1 to TRBJ2-5, with 12 bases aligning to TRBD2. CDR3 sequence reads: CASSTPGLAGRLPKETQYF. CDR3 bases: TGCGCCAGCAGCACGCCCGGACTAGCGGGAAGGCTTCCCAAAGAGACCCAGTACTTC.